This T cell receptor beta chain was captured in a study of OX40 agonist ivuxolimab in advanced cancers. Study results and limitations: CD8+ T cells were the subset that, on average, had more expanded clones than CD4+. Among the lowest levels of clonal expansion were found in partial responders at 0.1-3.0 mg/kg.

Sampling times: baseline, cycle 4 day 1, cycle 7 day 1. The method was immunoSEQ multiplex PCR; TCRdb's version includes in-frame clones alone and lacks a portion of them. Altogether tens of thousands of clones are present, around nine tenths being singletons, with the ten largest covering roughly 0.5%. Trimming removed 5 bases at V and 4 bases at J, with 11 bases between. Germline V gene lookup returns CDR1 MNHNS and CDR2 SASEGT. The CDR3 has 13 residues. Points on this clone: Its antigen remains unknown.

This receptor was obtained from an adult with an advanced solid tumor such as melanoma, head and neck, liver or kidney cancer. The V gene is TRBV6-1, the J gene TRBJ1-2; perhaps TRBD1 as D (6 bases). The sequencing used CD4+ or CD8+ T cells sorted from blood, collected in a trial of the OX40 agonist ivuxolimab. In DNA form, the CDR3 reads TGTGCCAGCAGTAACCAGGGGTCCTATGGCTACACCTTC. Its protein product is CASSNQGSYGYTF.